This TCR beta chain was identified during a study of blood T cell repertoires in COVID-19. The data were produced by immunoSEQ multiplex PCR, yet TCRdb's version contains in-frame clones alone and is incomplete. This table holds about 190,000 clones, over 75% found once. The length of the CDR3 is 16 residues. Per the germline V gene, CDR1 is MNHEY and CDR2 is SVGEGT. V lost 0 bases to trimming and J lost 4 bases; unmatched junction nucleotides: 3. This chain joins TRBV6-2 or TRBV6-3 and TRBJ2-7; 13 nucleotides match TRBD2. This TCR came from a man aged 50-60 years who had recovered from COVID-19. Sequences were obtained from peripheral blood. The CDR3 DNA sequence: TGTGCCAGCAGTTACTCACTAGCGGGAGGGCCATACGAGCAGTACTTC. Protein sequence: CASSYSLAGGPYEQYF.